Listed here is a single T cell receptor (beta chain). Its antigen is undetermined. Sequenced by immunoSEQ multiplex PCR; TCRdb stores in-frame clones only, minus some. Of roughly 96,000 clones listed, approximately 80% are singletons. This CDR3 is 13 amino acids long. Germline lookup yields CDR1 GTSNPN and CDR2 SVGIG (reference sequence). V dropped 0 bases and J dropped 5 bases, with 8 bases sitting between them. Researchers took blood at baseline, on cycle 4 day 1, and on cycle 7 day 1. This entry belongs to a study of OX40 agonist ivuxolimab in advanced cancers. Overall study: Dose-escalation patients suffered from hepatocellular carcinoma, melanoma, renal cell or head and neck cancer.

Whole-study results and caveats: Circulating CD4+ and CD8+ T cells showed clonal expansion by week 6 at 0.1 to 3.0 mg/kg.

This chain uses TRBV30 with TRBJ2-1; possibly TRBD2 for D (5 bases). The TCR comes from an adult with an advanced solid tumor such as melanoma, head and neck, liver or kidney cancer. Sequencing used CD4+ or CD8+ T cells sorted from blood, obtained in a trial of the OX40 agonist ivuxolimab. Here the CDR3 DNA reads TGTGCCTGGAGTGTCGGACTCGACAATGAGCAGTTCTTC. It codes for CAWSVGLDNEQFF.